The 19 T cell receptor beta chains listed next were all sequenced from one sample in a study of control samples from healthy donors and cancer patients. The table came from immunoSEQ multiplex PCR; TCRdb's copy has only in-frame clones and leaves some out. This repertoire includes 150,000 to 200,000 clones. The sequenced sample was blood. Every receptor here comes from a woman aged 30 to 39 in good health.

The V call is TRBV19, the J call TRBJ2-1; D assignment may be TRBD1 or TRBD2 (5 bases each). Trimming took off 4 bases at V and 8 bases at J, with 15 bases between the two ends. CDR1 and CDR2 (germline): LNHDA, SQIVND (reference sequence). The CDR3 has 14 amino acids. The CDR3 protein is CASSTRGALHEQFF. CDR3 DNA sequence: TGTGCCAGTAGTACGAGGGGAGCCCTGCATGAGCAGTTCTTC.

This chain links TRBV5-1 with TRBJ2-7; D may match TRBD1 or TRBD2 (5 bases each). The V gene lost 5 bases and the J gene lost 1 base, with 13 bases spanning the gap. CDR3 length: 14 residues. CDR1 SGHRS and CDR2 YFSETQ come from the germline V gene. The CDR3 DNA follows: TGCGCCAGCAGACGGGACGCTAATTCCTACGAGCAGTACTTC. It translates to CASRRDANSYEQYF.

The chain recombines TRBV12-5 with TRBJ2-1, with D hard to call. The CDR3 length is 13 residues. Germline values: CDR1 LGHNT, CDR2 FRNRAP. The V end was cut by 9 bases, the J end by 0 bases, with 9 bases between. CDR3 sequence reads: CASARSSYNEQFF. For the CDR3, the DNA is TGTGCTAGCGCGCGGAGCTCCTACAATGAGCAGTTCTTC. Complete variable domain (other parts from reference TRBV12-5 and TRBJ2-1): DARVTQTPRHKVTEMGQEVTMRCQPILGHNTVFWYRQTMMQGLELLAYFRNRAPLDDSGMPKDRFSAEMPDATLATLKIQPSEPRDSAVYFCASARSSYNEQFFGPGTRLTVL.

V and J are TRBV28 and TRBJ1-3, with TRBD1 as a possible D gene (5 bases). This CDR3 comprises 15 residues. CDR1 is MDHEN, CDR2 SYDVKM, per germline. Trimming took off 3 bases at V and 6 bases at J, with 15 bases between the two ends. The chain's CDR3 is CASSLGTLGENTIYF. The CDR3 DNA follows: TGTGCCAGCAGTTTGGGGACGCTCGGAGAAAACACCATATATTTT. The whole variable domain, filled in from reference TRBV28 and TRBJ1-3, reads DVKVTQSSRYLVKRTGEKVFLECVQDMDHENMFWYRQDPGLGLRLIYFSYDVKMKEKGDIPEGYSVSREKKERFSLILESASTNQTSMYLCASSLGTLGENTIYFGEGSWLTVV.

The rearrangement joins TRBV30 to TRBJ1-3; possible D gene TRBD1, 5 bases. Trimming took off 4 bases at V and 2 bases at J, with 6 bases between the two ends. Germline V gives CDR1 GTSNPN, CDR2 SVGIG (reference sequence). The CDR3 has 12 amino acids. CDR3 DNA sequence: TGTGCCTGGAAGGGGCCTGGAAACACCATATATTTT. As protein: CAWKGPGNTIYF.

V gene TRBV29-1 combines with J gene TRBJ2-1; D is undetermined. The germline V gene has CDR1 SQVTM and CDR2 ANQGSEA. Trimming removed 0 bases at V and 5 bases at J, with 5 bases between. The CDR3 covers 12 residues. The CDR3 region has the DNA TGCAGCGTTGAAGACACGCACAATGAGCAGTTCTTC. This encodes CSVEDTHNEQFF.

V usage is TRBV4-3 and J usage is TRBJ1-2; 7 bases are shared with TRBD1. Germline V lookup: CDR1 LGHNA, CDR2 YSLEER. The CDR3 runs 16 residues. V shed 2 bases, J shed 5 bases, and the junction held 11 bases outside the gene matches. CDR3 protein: CASSQSLEQGPYGYTF. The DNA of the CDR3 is TGCGCCAGCAGCCAATCCTTAGAACAGGGGCCTTATGGCTACACCTTC.

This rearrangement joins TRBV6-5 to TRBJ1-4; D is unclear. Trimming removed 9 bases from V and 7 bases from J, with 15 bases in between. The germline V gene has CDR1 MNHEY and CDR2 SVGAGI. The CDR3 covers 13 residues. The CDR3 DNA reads TGTGCCAGTTTCACTCCACGGGGTGAAAAACTGTTTTTT. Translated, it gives CASFTPRGEKLFF.

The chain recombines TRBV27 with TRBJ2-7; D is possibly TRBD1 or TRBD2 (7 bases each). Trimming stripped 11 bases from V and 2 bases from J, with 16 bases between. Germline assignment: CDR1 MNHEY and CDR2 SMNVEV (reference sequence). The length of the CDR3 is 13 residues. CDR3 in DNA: TGTGCCTCAGGGGGGGGGAACACCTACGAGCAGTACTTC. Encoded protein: CASGGGNTYEQYF.

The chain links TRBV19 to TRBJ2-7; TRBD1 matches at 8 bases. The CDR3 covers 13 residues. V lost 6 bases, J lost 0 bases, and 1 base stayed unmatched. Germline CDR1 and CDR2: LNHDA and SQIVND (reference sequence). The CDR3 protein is CASSTGGSYEQYF. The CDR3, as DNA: TGTGCCAGTAGCACAGGGGGCTCCTACGAGCAGTACTTC.

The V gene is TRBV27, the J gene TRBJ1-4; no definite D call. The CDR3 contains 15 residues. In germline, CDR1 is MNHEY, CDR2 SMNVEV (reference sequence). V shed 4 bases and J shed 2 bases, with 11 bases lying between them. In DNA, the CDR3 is TGTGCCAGCAGTTCATGGGAGGCCACTAATGAAAAACTGTTTTTT. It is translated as CASSSWEATNEKLFF.

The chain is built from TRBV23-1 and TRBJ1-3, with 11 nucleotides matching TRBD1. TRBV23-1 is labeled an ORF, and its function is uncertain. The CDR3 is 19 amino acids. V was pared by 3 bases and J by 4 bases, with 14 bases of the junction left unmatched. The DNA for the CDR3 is TGCGCCAGCAGTCAGCGCTCGGACAGGGGGCTACTGTGGGGAAACACCATATATTTT. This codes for CASSQRSDRGLLWGNTIYF.

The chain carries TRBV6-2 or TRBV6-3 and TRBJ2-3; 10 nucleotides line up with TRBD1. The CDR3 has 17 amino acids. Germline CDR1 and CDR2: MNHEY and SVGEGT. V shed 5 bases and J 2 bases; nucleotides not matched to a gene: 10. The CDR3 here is CASSPGQGLFLTDTQYF. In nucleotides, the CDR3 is TGTGCCAGCAGTCCGGGACAGGGGCTTTTCCTCACAGATACGCAGTATTTT.

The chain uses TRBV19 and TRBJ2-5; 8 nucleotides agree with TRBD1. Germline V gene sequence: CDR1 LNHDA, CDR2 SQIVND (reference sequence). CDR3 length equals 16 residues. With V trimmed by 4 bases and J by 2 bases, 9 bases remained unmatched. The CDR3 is CASSTRTGWGQETQYF. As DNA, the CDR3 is TGTGCCAGTAGTACCCGGACAGGGTGGGGACAAGAGACCCAGTACTTC.

The CDR3 nucleotides are TGTGCCAGCAGTTTAGTACCAGGGGGAGCCTACGAGCAGTACTTC. It yields the protein CASSLVPGGAYEQYF. V usage is TRBV28 and J usage is TRBJ2-7; 7 positions match TRBD1. The CDR3 has 15 residues. Germline V gene data show CDR1 as MDHEN and CDR2 as SYDVKM. V shed 2 bases and J 2 bases; nucleotides not matched to a gene: 6. Variable domain in full (rest from reference TRBV28 and TRBJ2-7): DVKVTQSSRYLVKRTGEKVFLECVQDMDHENMFWYRQDPGLGLRLIYFSYDVKMKEKGDIPEGYSVSREKKERFSLILESASTNQTSMYLCASSLVPGGAYEQYFGPGTRLTVT.

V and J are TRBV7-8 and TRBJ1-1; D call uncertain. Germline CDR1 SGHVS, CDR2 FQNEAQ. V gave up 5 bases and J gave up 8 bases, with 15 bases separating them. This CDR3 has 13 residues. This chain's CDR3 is CASSTRHPEEAFF. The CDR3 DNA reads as TGTGCCAGCAGCACACGACACCCCGAGGAAGCTTTCTTT.

CDR3 sequence: CASSFLALGEAFF. CDR3 DNA: TGTGCCAGCAGTTTTTTAGCCCTCGGAGAAGCTTTCTTT. The chain combines TRBV12-3 or TRBV12-4 with TRBJ1-1; D unclear. V was trimmed by 3 bases and J by 8 bases, leaving 13 bases between them. The CDR3 is 13 amino acids.

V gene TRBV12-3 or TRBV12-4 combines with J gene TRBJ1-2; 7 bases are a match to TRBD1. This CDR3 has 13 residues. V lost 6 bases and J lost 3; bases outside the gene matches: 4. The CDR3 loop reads CASRRTGDYGYTF. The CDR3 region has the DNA TGTGCCAGCAGACGGACAGGAGACTATGGCTACACCTTC.

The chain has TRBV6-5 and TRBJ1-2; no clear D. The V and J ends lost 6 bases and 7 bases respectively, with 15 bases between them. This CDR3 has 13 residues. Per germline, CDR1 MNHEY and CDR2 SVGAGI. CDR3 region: CASRVPLVFGYTF. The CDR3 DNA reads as TGTGCCAGCAGGGTCCCACTAGTCTTTGGCTACACCTTC.